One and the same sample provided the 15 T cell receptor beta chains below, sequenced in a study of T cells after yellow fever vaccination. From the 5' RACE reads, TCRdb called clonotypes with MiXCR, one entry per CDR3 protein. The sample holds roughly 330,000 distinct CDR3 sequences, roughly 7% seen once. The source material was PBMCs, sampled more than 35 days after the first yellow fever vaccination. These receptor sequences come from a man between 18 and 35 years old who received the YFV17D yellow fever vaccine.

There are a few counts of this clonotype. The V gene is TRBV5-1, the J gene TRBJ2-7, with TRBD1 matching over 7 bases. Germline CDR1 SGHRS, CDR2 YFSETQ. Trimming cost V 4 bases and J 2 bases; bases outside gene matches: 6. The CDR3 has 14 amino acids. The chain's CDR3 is CASSVGTETYEQYV. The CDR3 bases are TGCGCCAGCAGCGTAGGGACAGAGACCTACGAGCAGTACGTC.

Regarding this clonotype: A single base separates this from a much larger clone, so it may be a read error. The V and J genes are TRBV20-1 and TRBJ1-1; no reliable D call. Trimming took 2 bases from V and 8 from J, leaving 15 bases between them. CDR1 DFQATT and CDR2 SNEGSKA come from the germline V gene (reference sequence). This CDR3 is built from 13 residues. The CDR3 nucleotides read TGCAGTGCTAGACGAACCCAGCTAATCGAAGCTTTCTTT. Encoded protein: CSARRTQLIEAFF.

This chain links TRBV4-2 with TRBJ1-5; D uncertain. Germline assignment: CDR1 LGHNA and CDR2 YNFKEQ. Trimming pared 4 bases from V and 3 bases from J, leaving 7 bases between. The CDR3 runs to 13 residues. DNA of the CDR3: TGTGCCAGCAGCCGACATTCCAATCAGCCCCAGCATTTT. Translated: CASSRHSNQPQHF.

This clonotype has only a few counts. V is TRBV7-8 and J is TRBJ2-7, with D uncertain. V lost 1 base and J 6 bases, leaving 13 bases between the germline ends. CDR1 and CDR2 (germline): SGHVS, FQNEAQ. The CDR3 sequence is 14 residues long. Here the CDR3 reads CASSLDSSLVEQYV. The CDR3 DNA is TGTGCCAGCAGCTTAGACTCCTCTTTAGTCGAGCAGTACGTC.

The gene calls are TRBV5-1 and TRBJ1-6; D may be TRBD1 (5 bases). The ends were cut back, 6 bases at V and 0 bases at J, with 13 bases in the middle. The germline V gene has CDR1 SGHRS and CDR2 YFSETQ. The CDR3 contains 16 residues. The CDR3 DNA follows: TGCGCCAGCACTCCCGAGGGGAGCTCCTATAATTCACCCCTCCACTTT. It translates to CASTPEGSSYNSPLHF.

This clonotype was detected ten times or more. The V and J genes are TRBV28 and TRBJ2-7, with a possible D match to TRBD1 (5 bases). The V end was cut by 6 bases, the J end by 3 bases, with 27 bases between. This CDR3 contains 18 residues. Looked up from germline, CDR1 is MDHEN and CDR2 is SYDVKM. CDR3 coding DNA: TGTGCCAGCAGAACCACCTCGGACAAGGGATCGGGCTTCTACGAGCAGTACGTC. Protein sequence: CASRTTSDKGSGFYEQYV.

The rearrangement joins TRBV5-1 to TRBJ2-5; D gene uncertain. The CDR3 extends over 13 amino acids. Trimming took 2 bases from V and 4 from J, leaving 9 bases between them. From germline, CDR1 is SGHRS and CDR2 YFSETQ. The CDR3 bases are TGCGCCAGCAGCTTAGAAAGCGCAGAGACCCAGTACTTC. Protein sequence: CASSLESAETQYF.

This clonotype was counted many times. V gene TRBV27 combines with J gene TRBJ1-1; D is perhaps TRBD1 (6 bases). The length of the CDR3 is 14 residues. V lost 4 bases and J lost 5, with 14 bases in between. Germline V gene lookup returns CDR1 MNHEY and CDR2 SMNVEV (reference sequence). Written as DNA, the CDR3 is TGTGCCAGCAGTTCAAAAGGGGGGGTGACTGAAGCTTTCTTT. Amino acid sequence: CASSSKGGVTEAFF.

The CDR3: CASSDLRAQYF. The DNA for the CDR3 is TGTGCCAGCAGCGACCTCAGGGCCCAGTACTTC. The chain is built from TRBV6-5 and TRBJ2-5; tentative D call: TRBD1 (5 bases). Deletions cut 6 bases from V and 9 bases from J, with 11 bases between. The CDR3 has 11 residues. The germline V gene has CDR1 MNHEY and CDR2 SVGAGI.

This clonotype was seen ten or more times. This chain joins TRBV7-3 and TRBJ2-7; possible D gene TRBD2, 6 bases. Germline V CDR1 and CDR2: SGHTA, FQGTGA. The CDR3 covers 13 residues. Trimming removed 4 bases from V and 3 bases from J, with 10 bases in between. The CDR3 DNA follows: TGTGCCAGCAGCTCCCGGGAGCACTACGAGCAGTACGTC. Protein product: CASSSREHYEQYV.

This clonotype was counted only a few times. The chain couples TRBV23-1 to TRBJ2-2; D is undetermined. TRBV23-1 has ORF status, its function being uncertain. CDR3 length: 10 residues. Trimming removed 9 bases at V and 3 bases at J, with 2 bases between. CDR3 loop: CARHTGELFF. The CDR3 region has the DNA TGCGCCAGACACACCGGGGAGCTGTTTTTT.

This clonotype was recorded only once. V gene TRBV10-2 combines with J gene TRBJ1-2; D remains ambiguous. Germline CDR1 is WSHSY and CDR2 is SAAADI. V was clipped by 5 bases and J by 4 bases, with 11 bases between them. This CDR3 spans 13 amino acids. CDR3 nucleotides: TGCGCCAGCAGTCGGGAAATTGGCTATGGCTACACCTTC. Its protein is CASSREIGYGYTF.

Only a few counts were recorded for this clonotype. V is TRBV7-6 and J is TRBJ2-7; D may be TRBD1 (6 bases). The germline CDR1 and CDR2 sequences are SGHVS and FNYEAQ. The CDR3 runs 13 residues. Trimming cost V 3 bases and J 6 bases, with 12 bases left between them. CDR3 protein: CASSFTGYGEQYF. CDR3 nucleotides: TGTGCCAGCAGCTTTACAGGGTACGGCGAGCAGTACTTC. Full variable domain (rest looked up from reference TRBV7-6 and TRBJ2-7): GAGVSQSPRYKVTKRGQDVALRCDPISGHVSLYWYRQALGQGPEFLTYFNYEAQQDKSGLPNDRFSAERPEGSISTLTIQRTEQRDSAMYRCASSFTGYGEQYFGPGTRLTVT.

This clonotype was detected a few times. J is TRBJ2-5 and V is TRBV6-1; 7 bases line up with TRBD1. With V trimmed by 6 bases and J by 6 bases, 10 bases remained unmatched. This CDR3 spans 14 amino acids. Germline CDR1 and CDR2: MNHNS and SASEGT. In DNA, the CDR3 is TGTGCCAGCAGCACAGGGGTGGTAATAAAGACCCAGTACTTC. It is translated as CASSTGVVIKTQYF.

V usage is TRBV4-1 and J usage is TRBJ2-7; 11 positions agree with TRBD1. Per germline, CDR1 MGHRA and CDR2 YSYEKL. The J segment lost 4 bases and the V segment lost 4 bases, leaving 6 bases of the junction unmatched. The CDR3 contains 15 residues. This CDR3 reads CASSPRDRGSYEQYF. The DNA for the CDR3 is TGCGCCAGCAGCCCCCGGGACAGGGGGAGTTACGAGCAGTACTTC.